These 5 T cell receptor beta chains came from one sample sequenced in a study of beta chain features in type 1 diabetes. Every isolated RNA sample was fully reverse transcribed, so sequencing captured expressed TCRB transcripts. Clones were sequenced by immunoSEQ multiplex PCR, and TCRdb holds only the in-frame ones, with some missing. This sample has hundreds of thousands of clones, with about 30% found just once. The sample taken for sequencing was naive CD4+ T cells from blood. These receptors were obtained from a young man in good health.

The V and J genes are TRBV5-1 and TRBJ2-7; 9 bases are a match to TRBD2. V shed 0 bases and J 6 bases; nucleotides not matched to a gene: 7. Per germline, CDR1 SGHRS and CDR2 YFSETQ. The CDR3 is made up of 15 amino acids. As DNA, the CDR3 is TGCGCCAGCAGCTTGGCGGCGGGAGGGAGTGTCGAGCAGTACTTC. Amino acid sequence: CASSLAAGGSVEQYF.

This clone was recorded a few times. This chain uses TRBV15 with TRBJ2-4; D is possibly TRBD2 (6 bases). This CDR3 has 18 amino acids. Germline V CDR1 and CDR2: LNHNV, YYDKDF (reference sequence). The ends were cut back, 2 bases at V and 2 bases at J, with 19 bases in the middle. The CDR3 is CATSRTPGTPSTKNIQYF. The DNA for the CDR3 is TGTGCCACCAGCAGAACCCCCGGGACTCCGAGTACCAAAAACATTCAGTACTTC.

The chain combines TRBV19 with TRBJ2-1; either TRBD1 or TRBD2 may supply D (7 bases each). Germline assignment: CDR1 LNHDA and CDR2 SQIVND (reference sequence). Trimming took off 5 bases at V and 6 bases at J, with 14 bases between the two ends. The CDR3 consists of 14 residues. The CDR3 is CASSLPRGGNEQFF. CDR3 nucleotides: TGTGCCAGTAGTCTTCCCAGGGGGGGCAATGAGCAGTTCTTC.

This chain joins TRBV18 and TRBJ2-7; TRBD1 is a possible D gene (5 bases). V lost 6 bases and J lost 6, with 18 bases in between. Germline V CDR1 and CDR2: KGHSH, LQKENI. The CDR3 contains 14 residues. The CDR3 DNA sequence: TGTGCCAGCTCCCTGTACGGATTAGGGGCCGAGCAGTACTTC. It codes for CASSLYGLGAEQYF.

This clone was seen a handful of times. The chain links TRBV7-9 to TRBJ2-5, with 9 bases that match TRBD2. J lost 2 bases, V lost 2 bases, and 3 bases had no gene match. The CDR3 totals 15 residues. CDR1 and CDR2 from the germline V gene are SEHNR and FQNEAQ (reference sequence). The CDR3 region has the DNA TGTGCCAGCAGCTTACTGGGACTAGCACAAGAGACCCAGTACTTC. Translation: CASSLLGLAQETQYF.